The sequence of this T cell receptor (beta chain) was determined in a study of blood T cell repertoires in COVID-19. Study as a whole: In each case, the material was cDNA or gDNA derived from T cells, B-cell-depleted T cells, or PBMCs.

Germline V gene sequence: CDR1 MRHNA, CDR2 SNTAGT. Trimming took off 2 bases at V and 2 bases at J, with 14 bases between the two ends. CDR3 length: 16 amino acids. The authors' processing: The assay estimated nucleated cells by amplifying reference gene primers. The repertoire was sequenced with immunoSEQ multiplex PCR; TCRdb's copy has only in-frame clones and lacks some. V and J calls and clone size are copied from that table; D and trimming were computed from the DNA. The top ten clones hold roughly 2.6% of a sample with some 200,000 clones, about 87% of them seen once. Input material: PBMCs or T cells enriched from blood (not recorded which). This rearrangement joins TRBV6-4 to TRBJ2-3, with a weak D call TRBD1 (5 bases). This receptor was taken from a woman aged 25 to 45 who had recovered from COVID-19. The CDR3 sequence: CASSDEKGRVTDTQYF. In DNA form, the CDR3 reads TGTGCCAGCAGTGACGAGAAGGGCAGGGTCACAGATACGCAGTATTTT.